This section outlines one TCR beta chain sequence together with its context. Its target is unknown. The source of the sample is a study of T cell responses to AZD1222 COVID-19 vaccine. Study outcomes and limitations: CD4 TCRs associated with vaccination spanned spike, dominating at 160-218 and 743-854. Researchers took repertoire samples only after the peak T cell response had come. Baseline seropositivity occurred in only a handful of AZD1222 recipients. Regions left unmutated in variants are reportedly the target of nearly half of spike-specific TCRs.

This table comes from immunoSEQ multiplex PCR, and its TCRdb copy is limited to in-frame clones, with some not included. Of some 170,000 clones listed, more than 90% are singletons. The sample here was peripheral blood, taken on day 0 of AZD1222 vaccination. The sequence came from an adult in good health.

In nucleotides, the CDR3 is TGTGCCAGCAGTTTAGATAGCCGCACGAACACTGAAGCTTTCTTT. Amino acid sequence: CASSLDSRTNTEAFF. This sequence joins TRBV27 and TRBJ1-1; D ambiguous. With 2 bases removed from V and 1 base from J, the gap between germline ends came to 11 bases. Per the germline V gene, CDR1 is MNHEY and CDR2 is SMNVEV (reference sequence). The CDR3 loop spans 15 amino acids.